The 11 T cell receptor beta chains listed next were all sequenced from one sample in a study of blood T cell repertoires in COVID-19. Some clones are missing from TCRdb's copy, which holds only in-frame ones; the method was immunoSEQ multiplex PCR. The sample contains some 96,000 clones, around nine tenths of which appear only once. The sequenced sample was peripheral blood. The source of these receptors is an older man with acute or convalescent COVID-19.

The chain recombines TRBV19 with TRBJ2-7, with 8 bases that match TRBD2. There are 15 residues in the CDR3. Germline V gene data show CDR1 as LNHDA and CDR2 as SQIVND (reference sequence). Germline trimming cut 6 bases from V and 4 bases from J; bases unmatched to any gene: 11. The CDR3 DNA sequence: TGTGCCAGTAGCTCTTATAGCGGGGCTAGGTACGAGCAGTACTTC. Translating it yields CASSSYSGARYEQYF.

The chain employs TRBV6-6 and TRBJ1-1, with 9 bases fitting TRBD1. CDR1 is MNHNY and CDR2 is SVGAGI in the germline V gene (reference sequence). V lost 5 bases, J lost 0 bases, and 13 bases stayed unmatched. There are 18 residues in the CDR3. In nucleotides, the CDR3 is TGTGCCAGCAGTCCCGGGACAGGGTCGATTTCGGTGAACACTGAAGCTTTCTTT. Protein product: CASSPGTGSISVNTEAFF.

The CDR3 bases are TGCAGCGTTCCACAGGGTTCGGCGAACACCGGGGAGCTGTTTTTT. Protein sequence: CSVPQGSANTGELFF. The chain has TRBV29-1 and TRBJ2-2; a weak D match, TRBD1 (6 bases). V lost 5 bases and J lost 0, with 13 bases in between. The CDR3 is 15 amino acids. Germline V gives CDR1 SQVTM, CDR2 ANQGSEA.

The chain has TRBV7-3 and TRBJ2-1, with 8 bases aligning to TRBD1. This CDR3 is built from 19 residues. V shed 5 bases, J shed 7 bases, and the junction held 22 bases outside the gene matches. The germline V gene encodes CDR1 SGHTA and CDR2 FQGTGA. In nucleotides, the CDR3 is TGTGCCAGCAGCCCATTAACCCCCGAACCGGGACAGGCGGCAAATGAGCAGTTCTTC. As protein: CASSPLTPEPGQAANEQFF.

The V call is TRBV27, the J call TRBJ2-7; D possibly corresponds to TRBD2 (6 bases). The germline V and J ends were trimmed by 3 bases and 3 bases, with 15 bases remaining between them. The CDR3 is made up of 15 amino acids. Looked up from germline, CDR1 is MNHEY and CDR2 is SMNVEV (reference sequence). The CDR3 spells CASSFQGGNDYEQYF. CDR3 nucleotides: TGTGCCAGCAGTTTCCAAGGAGGGAATGACTACGAGCAGTACTTC.

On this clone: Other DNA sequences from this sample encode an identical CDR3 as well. CDR3 sequence: CASSLGQSTDTQYF. The DNA of the CDR3 is TGCGCCAGCAGCTTGGGGCAGAGCACAGATACGCAGTATTTT. The chain couples TRBV5-1 to TRBJ2-3; D is unresolved. The germline gives CDR1 SGHRS, CDR2 YFSETQ. Trimming took 0 bases from V and 0 from J, leaving 5 bases between them. The CDR3 has 14 amino acids. Using reference TRBV5-1 and TRBJ2-3 for the parts outside the CDR3, the full variable domain is KAGVTQTPRYLIKTRGQQVTLSCSPISGHRSVSWYQQTPGQGLQFLFEYFSETQRNKGNFPGRFSGRQFSNSRSEMNVSTLELGDSALYLCASSLGQSTDTQYFGPGTRLTVL.

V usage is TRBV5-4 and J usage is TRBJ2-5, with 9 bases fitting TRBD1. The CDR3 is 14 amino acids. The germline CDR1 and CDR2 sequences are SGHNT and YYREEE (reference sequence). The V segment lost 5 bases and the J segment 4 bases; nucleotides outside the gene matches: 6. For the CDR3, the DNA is TGTGCCAGCAGTGGACAGGGGTATGGAGAGACCCAGTACTTC. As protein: CASSGQGYGETQYF.

This CDR3 reads CASSLWEVNEQFF. Written as DNA, the CDR3 is TGTGCCAGCAGCTTATGGGAGGTCAATGAGCAGTTCTTC. The J gene is TRBJ2-1, the V gene TRBV7-8, with D perhaps matching TRBD2 (6 bases). Germline CDR1 reads SGHVS; CDR2 reads FQNEAQ. V dropped 2 bases and J dropped 6 bases, with 8 bases sitting between them. The CDR3 extends over 13 amino acids.

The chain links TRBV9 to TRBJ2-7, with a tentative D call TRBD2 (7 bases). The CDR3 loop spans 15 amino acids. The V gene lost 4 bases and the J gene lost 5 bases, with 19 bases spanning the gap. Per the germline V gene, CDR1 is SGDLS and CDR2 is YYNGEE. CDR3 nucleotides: TGTGCCAGCAGCCTCTTGGCGGGGGCGGGTGACGAGCAGTACTTC. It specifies CASSLLAGAGDEQYF. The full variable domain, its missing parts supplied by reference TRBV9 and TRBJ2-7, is DSGVTQTPKHLITATGQRVTLRCSPRSGDLSVYWYQQSLDQGLQFLIQYYNGEERAKGNILERFSAQQFPDLHSELNLSSLELGDSALYFCASSLLAGAGDEQYFGPGTRLTVT.

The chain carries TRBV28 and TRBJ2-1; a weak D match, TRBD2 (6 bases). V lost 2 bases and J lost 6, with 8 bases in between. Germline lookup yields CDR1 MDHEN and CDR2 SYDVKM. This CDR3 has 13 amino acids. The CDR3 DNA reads TGTGCCAGCAGTTTAGGACTATCCAATGAGCAGTTCTTC. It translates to CASSLGLSNEQFF.

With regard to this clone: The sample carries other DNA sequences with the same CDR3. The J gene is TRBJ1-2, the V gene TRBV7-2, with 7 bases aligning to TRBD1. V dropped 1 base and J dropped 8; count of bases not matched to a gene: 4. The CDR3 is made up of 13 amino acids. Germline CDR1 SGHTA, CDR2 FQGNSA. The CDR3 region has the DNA TGTGCCAGCAGCTTAGACAGGGGCGGAGGCTACACCTTC. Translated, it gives CASSLDRGGGYTF.